This TCR beta chain comes out of a study of T cells in Graves' hyperthyroidism and ophthalmopathy. Study results and caveats: Separation of ophthalmopathy from stable hyperthyroidism was achieved by a 13 V-J model.

CDR1 and CDR2 from the germline V gene are DFQATT and SNEGSKA (reference sequence). CDR3 length: 17 residues. Germline trimming cut 0 bases from V and 7 bases from J; bases unmatched to any gene: 7. Absent ophthalmopathy progression within 18 months defined stable Graves' hyperthyroidism. There are many counts of this clonotype. Its specificity is unknown. TCR beta CDR3 regions were amplified from RNA transcripts. HTBI primers were employed in a first-round RT-PCR of the TCR CDR3. Using its own MiXCR run on the multiplex PCR reads, TCRdb lists one record per CDR3 protein. The table has approximately 610,000 distinct CDR3 sequences, 16% seen once.

This receptor was taken from a woman aged 18-35 years with Graves' hyperthyroidism. The sequenced sample was blood. The chain couples TRBV20-1 to TRBJ2-1, with 15 positions matching TRBD2. In nucleotides, the CDR3 is TGCAGTGCTAGAGATCGGACTAGCGGGGGGGCCGGAAATGAGCAGTTCTTC. It codes for CSARDRTSGGAGNEQFF.